Shown below are 17 T cell receptor beta chains from a single sample sequenced in a study of T cells in narcolepsy. Clones were sequenced by immunoSEQ multiplex PCR, and TCRdb holds only the in-frame ones, with some missing. This sample has around 30,000 clones, with about 80% found just once. Sequencing was performed on memory (CD45RA-) CD4+ T cells from blood. The receptors derive from a human donor in good health.

The chain recombines TRBV11-2 with TRBJ1-2, with 8 bases aligning to TRBD1. Germline-derived CDR1 and CDR2 are SGHAT and FQNNGV. The CDR3 loop spans 15 amino acids. V was clipped by 1 base and J by 4 bases; unmatched bases: 5. Here the CDR3 DNA reads TGTGCCAGCAGCTTAGCAGGACAGGGAGGCTATGGCTACACCTTC. It encodes CASSLAGQGGYGYTF.

The CDR3 DNA reads as TGTGCCAGCAGCTTCCTCACGGGGGGCTACACCTTC. It codes for CASSFLTGGYTF. This chain links TRBV11-3 with TRBJ1-2; the D is unclear. The CDR3 covers 12 residues. Trimming shortened V by 3 bases and J by 8 bases, and 10 bases separated the two germline ends. The V gene's germline CDR1 is SGHNT and CDR2 YENEEA.

The V and J genes are TRBV5-1 and TRBJ1-1; D possibly corresponds to TRBD1 (6 bases). V shed 4 bases and J shed 2 bases, with 12 bases lying between them. The CDR3 totals 14 residues. Germline V gives CDR1 SGHRS, CDR2 YFSETQ. The CDR3 DNA follows: TGCGCCAGCAGCATGGGACAACCAAACACTGAAGCTTTCTTT. Translated, it gives CASSMGQPNTEAFF.

The chain has TRBV5-1 and TRBJ1-2; a weak D match, TRBD1 (5 bases). Germline V CDR1 and CDR2: SGHRS, YFSETQ. This CDR3 region has 13 residues. V gave up 4 bases and J gave up 4 bases, with 11 bases separating them. CDR3 protein: CASSLIDSYGYTF. The CDR3 coding sequence is TGCGCCAGCAGCCTCATAGACAGCTATGGCTACACCTTC. The whole variable domain, remainder taken from reference TRBV5-1 and TRBJ1-2, is KAGVTQTPRYLIKTRGQQVTLSCSPISGHRSVSWYQQTPGQGLQFLFEYFSETQRNKGNFPGRFSGRQFSNSRSEMNVSTLELGDSALYLCASSLIDSYGYTFGSGTRLTVV.

The V gene is TRBV10-1, the J gene TRBJ2-3; possible D gene TRBD2, 5 bases. From germline, CDR1 is WNHNN and CDR2 SYGVQD (reference sequence). V dropped 8 bases and J dropped 2 bases, with 14 bases sitting between them. The CDR3 spans 14 residues. The DNA of the CDR3 is TGCGCCAGCCCACGAGGGTGGTCCACAGATACGCAGTATTTT. Its translation is CASPRGWSTDTQYF.

The chain combines TRBV30 with TRBJ1-1; no firm D call. This CDR3 spans 15 amino acids. With 1 base removed from V and 4 bases from J, the gap between germline ends came to 16 bases. The germline gives CDR1 GTSNPN, CDR2 SVGIG (reference sequence). In DNA form, the CDR3 reads TGTGCCTGGAGTGCCGGGCATACAGTGGCCACTGAAGCTTTCTTT. This codes for CAWSAGHTVATEAFF.

The count of this clone is one. J is TRBJ1-1 and V is TRBV5-8; D is perhaps TRBD1 (5 bases). Trimming shortened V by 0 bases and J by 1 base, and 10 bases separated the two germline ends. The CDR3 runs 15 residues. Germline-derived CDR1 and CDR2 are SGHTS and YDEGEE. The CDR3 DNA follows: TGTGCCAGCAGCTTGGTAGGGGTTAGGAACACTGAAGCTTTCTTT. Its protein is CASSLVGVRNTEAFF.

This chain connects TRBV2 to TRBJ1-2, with 7 bases that match TRBD1. The CDR3 contains 14 residues. The trim removed 4 bases at V and 6 bases at J, leaving 8 bases unmatched. Germline V CDR1 and CDR2: SNHLY, FYNNEI. The CDR3 sequence is CASSGVTGQDGYTF. CDR3 DNA: TGTGCCAGCAGTGGCGTGACAGGGCAGGATGGCTACACCTTC.

The count of this clone is one. The chain employs TRBV13 and TRBJ2-3, with 14 bases aligning to TRBD2. Trimming at V came to 5 bases and at J to 3 bases, leaving 4 bases not matched to a gene. The CDR3 has 16 amino acids. CDR1 is PRHDT, CDR2 FYEKMQ, per germline (reference sequence). The CDR3 DNA is TGTGCCAGCAGCCGACGGACTAGCGGGAGGACAGATACGCAGTATTTT. Translating it yields CASSRRTSGRTDTQYF.

The chain carries TRBV5-6 and TRBJ1-4; 9 bases map to TRBD1. The CDR3 has 15 amino acids. V trimming: 3 bases; J trimming: 6 bases; junction bases outside the gene matches: 6. Germline V gives CDR1 SGHDT, CDR2 YYEEEE. CDR3 DNA: TGTGCCAGCAGCTCACCGGGACAGGGAGATGAAAAACTGTTTTTT. It yields the protein CASSSPGQGDEKLFF.

The chain uses TRBV27 and TRBJ1-2; 12 nucleotides align to TRBD1. Germline V CDR1 and CDR2: MNHEY, SMNVEV (reference sequence). J was trimmed by 8 bases and V by 2 bases; bases with no gene match: 6. This CDR3 is 15 amino acids long. CDR3 nucleotide sequence: TGTGCCAGCAGTTTAGCCGGGACAGGGGGCGGCGGCTACACCTTC. This translates into CASSLAGTGGGGYTF.

The rearrangement uses TRBV10-1 and TRBJ2-1; 14 nucleotides line up with TRBD2. Germline trimming cut 3 bases from V and 5 bases from J; bases unmatched to any gene: 3. CDR3 length equals 16 residues. CDR1 is WNHNN, CDR2 SYGVQD, per germline (reference sequence). DNA of the CDR3: TGCGCCAGCAGTGACCCGACTAGCGGGGGGGACAATGAGCAGTTCTTC. It is translated as CASSDPTSGGDNEQFF.

The chain joins TRBV30 to TRBJ1-2, with D uncertain. V lost 4 bases and J 4 bases, leaving 16 bases between the germline ends. From germline, CDR1 is GTSNPN and CDR2 SVGIG (reference sequence). This CDR3 spans 14 amino acids. CDR3 DNA sequence: TGTGCCTGGATGGGCCCGGGTCTGGTCTATGGCTACACCTTC. It is translated as CAWMGPGLVYGYTF.

The genes are TRBV5-1 and TRBJ2-1; 11 bases agree with TRBD2. Germline lookup yields CDR1 SGHRS and CDR2 YFSETQ. J lost 7 bases, V lost 3 bases, and 9 bases had no gene match. CDR3 length: 16 residues. The CDR3: CASSSVAGGPRNEQFF. CDR3 DNA: TGCGCCAGCAGCTCCGTAGCGGGAGGGCCTCGAAATGAGCAGTTCTTC. The whole variable domain, filled in from reference TRBV5-1 and TRBJ2-1, reads KAGVTQTPRYLIKTRGQQVTLSCSPISGHRSVSWYQQTPGQGLQFLFEYFSETQRNKGNFPGRFSGRQFSNSRSEMNVSTLELGDSALYLCASSSVAGGPRNEQFFGPGTRLTVL.

The chain employs TRBV5-1 and TRBJ1-2; D gene uncertain. Trimming removed 4 bases from V and 3 bases from J, with 13 bases in between. The CDR3 is 14 residues long. Looked up from germline, CDR1 is SGHRS and CDR2 is YFSETQ. The CDR3 DNA reads TGCGCCAGCAGCCAGGATGTCGGAGACTATGGCTACACCTTC. This codes for CASSQDVGDYGYTF.

The chain has TRBV5-4 and TRBJ2-2; 10 bases align to TRBD2. The CDR3 loop spans 15 amino acids. Germline-derived CDR1 and CDR2 are SGHNT and YYREEE (reference sequence). J gave up 7 bases and V 5 bases, and 8 bases lay outside the gene matches. This CDR3 reads CASSLLAGEDGELFF. CDR3 sequence (DNA): TGTGCCAGCAGTCTTCTAGCGGGAGAGGACGGGGAGCTGTTTTTT.

The chain links TRBV5-1 to TRBJ2-5; no clear D gene. Germline values: CDR1 SGHRS, CDR2 YFSETQ. V was clipped by 0 bases and J by 0 bases, with 0 bases between them. The CDR3 length is 12 residues. DNA of the CDR3: TGCGCCAGCAGCTTGGACCAAGAGACCCAGTACTTC. Its translation: CASSLDQETQYF.